This T cell receptor beta chain was obtained from a study of vaccination and CD4 T cells after COVID-19. Study overall: Overlapping spike pools from SARS-CoV-2 and HCoV-NL63, HCoV-OC43 and HCoV-229E served as culture stimuli.

Treatment noted: approximately nine-day PBMC culture with coronavirus spike peptide pools or control peptides (ViraFEST assay). Fresh IL-2 medium replaced half the culture medium on days 3 and 7. About this clonotype: Its antigen is not known.

V shed 5 bases, J shed 2 bases, and the junction held 9 bases outside the gene matches. The CDR3 totals 17 residues. The V gene's germline CDR1 is SGHDN and CDR2 FVKESK. Oncomine TCR Beta short-read sequencing was applied to DNA from cultured CD4+ T cells. One entry per CDR3 protein, called by TCRdb with MiXCR from the PCR reads. The sample has 15,000 or so distinct CDR3 sequences; approximately 40% are singletons. Study observations and caveats: It was found that, in convalescent patients, 304 of 307 vaccine-specific clones were spike mono-reactive.

This TCR was sampled from a human donor who had recovered from COVID-19. The chain recombines TRBV14 with TRBJ2-3, with 11 nucleotides matching TRBD2. Here the sequenced sample was CD4+ T cells from blood, cultured in vitro, taken before SARS-CoV-2 vaccination. CDR3 coding DNA: TGTGCCAGCAGCACAATACGACTAGCGGGAAACACAGATACGCAGTATTTT. Translated: CASSTIRLAGNTDTQYF.